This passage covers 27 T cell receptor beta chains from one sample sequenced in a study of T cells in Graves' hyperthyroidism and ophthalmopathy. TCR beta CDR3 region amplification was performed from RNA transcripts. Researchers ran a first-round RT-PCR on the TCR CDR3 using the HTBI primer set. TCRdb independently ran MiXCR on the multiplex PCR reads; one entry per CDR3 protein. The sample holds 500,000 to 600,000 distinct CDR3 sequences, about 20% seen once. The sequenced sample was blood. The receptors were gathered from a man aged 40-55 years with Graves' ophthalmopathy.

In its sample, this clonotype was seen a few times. CDR3 amino acids: CASSLAPDYEQYF. The CDR3 region has the DNA TGTGCCAGCAGCTTAGCGCCGGATTACGAGCAGTACTTC. The rearrangement joins TRBV7-9 to TRBJ2-7; no firm D call. Trimming cost V 0 bases and J 4 bases, with 7 bases left between them. The V gene's germline CDR1 is SEHNR and CDR2 FQNEAQ (reference sequence). This CDR3 contains 13 residues.

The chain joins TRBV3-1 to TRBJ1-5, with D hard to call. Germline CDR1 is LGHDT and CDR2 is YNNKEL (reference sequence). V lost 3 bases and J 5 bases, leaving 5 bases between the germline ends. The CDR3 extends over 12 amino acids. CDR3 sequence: CASSHGYQPQHF. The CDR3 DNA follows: TGTGCCAGCAGCCACGGATATCAGCCCCAGCATTTT.

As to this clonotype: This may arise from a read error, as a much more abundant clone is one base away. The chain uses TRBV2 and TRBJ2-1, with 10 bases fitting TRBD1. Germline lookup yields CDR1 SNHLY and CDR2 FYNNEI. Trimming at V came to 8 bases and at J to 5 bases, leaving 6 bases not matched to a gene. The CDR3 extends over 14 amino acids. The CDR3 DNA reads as TGTGCCAGCGTGGGACAGGGGTGGCACAATGAGCAGTTCTTC. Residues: CASVGQGWHNEQFF.

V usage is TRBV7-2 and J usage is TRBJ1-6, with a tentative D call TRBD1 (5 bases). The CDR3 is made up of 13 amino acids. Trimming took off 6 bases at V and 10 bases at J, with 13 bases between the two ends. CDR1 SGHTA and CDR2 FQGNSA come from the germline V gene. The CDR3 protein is CASRSGRLSPLHF. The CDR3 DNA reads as TGTGCCAGCAGATCAGGGAGATTGTCACCCCTCCACTTT. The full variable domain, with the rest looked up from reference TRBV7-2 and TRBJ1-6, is GAGVSQSPSNKVTEKGKDVELRCDPISGHTALYWYRQSLGQGLEFLIYFQGNSAPDKSGLPSDRFSAERTGGSVSTLTIQRTQQEDSAVYLCASRSGRLSPLHFGNGTRLTVT.

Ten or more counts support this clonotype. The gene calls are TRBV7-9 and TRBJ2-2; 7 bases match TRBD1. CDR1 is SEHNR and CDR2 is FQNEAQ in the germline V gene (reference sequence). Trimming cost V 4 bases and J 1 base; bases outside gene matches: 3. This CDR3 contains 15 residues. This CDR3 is CASSSDRENTGELFF. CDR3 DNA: TGTGCCAGCAGCTCAGACAGGGAGAACACCGGGGAGCTGTTTTTT. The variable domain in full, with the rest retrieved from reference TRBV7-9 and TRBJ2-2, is DTGVSQNPRHKITKRGQNVTFRCDPISEHNRLYWYRQTLGQGPEFLTYFQNEAQLEKSRLLSDRFSAERPKGSFSTLEIQRTEQGDSAMYLCASSSDRENTGELFFGEGSRLTVL.

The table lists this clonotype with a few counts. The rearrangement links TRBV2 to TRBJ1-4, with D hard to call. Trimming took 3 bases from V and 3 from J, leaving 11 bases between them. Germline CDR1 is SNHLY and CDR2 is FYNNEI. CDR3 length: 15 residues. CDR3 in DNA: TGTGCCAGCAGTGAGATCGGGCTTGCTAATGAAAAACTGTTTTTT. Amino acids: CASSEIGLANEKLFF.

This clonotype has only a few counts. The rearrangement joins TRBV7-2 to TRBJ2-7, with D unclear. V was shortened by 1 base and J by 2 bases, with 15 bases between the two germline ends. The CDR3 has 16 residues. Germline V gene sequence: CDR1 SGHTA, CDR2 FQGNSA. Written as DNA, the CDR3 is TGTGCCAGCAGCTTAGAGCGAGTTGGACCCACCTACGAGCAGTACTTC. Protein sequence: CASSLERVGPTYEQYF.

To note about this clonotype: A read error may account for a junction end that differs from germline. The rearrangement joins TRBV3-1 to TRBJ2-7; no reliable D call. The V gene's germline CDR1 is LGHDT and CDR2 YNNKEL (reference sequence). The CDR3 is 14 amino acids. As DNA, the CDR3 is TGTGCCAGCGGCCAAATGGGCAAAAGGCGCGAGCAGTACTTC. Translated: CASGQMGKRREQYF.

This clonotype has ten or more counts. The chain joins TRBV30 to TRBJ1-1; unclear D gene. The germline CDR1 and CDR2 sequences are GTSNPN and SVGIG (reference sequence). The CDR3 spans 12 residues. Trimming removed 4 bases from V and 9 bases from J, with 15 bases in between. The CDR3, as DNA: TGTGCCTGGAACGGCGTAGGTGAAAAAGCTTTCTTT. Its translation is CAWNGVGEKAFF.

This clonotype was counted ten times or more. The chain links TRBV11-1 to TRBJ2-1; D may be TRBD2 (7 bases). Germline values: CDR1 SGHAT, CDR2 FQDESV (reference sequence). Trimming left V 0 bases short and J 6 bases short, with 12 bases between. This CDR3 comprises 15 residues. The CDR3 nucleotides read TGTGCCAGCAGCTTAGCGAGGGGGGGTGGCAATGAGCAGTTCTTC. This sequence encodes CASSLARGGGNEQFF. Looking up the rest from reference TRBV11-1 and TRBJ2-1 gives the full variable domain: EAEVAQSPRYKITEKSQAVAFWCDPISGHATLYWYRQILGQGPELLVQFQDESVVDDSQLPKDRFSAERLKGVDSTLKIQPAELGDSAMYLCASSLARGGGNEQFFGPGTRLTVL.

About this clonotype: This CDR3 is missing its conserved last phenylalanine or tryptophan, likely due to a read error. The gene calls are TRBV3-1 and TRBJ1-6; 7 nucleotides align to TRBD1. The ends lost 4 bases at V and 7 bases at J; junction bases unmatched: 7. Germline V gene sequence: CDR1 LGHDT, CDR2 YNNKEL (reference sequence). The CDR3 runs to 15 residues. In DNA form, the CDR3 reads TGTGCCAGCAGCCCATCCGGGACAGCAAATTCACCCCTCCACCTT. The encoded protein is CASSPSGTANSPLHL.

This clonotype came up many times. DNA of the CDR3: TGTGCCAGCAGTTTAATTGGGGGCTACGAGCAGTACTTC. This encodes CASSLIGGYEQYF. This rearrangement joins TRBV27 to TRBJ2-7, with D possibly being TRBD1 or TRBD2 (5 bases each). Germline V gives CDR1 MNHEY, CDR2 SMNVEV (reference sequence). The CDR3 runs to 13 residues. Trimming removed 2 bases from V and 3 bases from J, with 8 bases in between.

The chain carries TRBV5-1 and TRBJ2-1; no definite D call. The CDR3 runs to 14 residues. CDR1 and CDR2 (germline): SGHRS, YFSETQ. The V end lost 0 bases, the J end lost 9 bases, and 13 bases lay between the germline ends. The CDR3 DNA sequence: TGCGCCAGCAGCTTGGTAGTTTCAGCTAGTGAGCAGTTCTTC. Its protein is CASSLVVSASEQFF.

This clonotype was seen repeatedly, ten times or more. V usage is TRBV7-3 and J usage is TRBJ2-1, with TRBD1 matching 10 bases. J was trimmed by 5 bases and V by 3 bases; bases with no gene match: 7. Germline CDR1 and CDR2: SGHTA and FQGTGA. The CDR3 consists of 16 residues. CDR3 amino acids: CASSFSTGTGDNEQFF. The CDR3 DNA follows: TGTGCCAGCAGCTTTAGCACCGGGACAGGGGACAATGAGCAGTTCTTC.

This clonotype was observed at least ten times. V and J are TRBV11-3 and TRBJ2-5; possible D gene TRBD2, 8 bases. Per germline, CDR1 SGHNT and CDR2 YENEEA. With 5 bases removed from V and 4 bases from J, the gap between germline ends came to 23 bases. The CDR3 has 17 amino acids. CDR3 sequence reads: CASSPSGQAGGGETQYF. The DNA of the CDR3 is TGTGCCAGCAGCCCATCAGGACAGGCGGGGGGAGGAGAGACCCAGTACTTC.

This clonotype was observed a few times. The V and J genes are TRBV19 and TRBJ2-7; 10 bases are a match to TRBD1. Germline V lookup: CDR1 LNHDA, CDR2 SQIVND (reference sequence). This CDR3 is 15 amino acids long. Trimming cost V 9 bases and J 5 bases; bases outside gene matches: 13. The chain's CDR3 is CASRRTGQGHNEQYF. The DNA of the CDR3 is TGTGCCAGCAGAAGAACGGGACAGGGGCATAACGAGCAGTACTTC.

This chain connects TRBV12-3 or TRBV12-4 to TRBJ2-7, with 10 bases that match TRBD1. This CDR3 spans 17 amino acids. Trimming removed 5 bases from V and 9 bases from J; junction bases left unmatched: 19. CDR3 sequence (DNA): TGTGCCAGCAGTAAGACAGGGGGCTCGCCTTCAACTTTATGGCAGTACTTC. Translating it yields CASSKTGGSPSTLWQYF.

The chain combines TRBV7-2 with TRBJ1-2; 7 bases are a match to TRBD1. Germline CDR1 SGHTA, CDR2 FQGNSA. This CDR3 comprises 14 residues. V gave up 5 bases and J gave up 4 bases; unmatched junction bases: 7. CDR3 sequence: CASSPPTGTYGYTF. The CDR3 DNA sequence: TGTGCCAGCAGCCCGCCGACAGGGACCTATGGCTACACCTTC.

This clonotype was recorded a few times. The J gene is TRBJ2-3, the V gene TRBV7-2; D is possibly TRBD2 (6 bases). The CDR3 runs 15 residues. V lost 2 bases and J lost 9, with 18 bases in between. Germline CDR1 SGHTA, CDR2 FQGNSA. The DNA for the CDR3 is TGTGCCAGCAGCTTACTCGCGGGGCCGATAGTCACGCAGTATTTT. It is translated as CASSLLAGPIVTQYF.

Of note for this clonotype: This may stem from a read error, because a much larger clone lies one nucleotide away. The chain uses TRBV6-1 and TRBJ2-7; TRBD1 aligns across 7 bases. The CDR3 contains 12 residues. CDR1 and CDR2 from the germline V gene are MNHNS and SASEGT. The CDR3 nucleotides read TGTGCCAGCAGTACCCACAGGGGCGAGCCGTACTTC. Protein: CASSTHRGEPYF.

Here the CDR3 DNA reads TGCGCCAGCAGCCAAGAGGACGGAACGAATGAGCAGTTCTTC. This sequence encodes CASSQEDGTNEQFF. This chain links TRBV4-3 with TRBJ2-1; D not resolved. The V end lost 0 bases, the J end lost 7 bases, and 10 bases lay between the germline ends. The germline CDR1 and CDR2 sequences are LGHNA and YSLEER. This CDR3 is built from 14 residues.

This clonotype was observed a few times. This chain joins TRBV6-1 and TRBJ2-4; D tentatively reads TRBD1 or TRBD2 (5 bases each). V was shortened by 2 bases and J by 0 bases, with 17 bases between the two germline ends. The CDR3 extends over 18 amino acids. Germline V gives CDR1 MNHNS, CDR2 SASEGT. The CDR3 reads CASSESGWGTLAKNIQYF. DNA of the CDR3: TGTGCCAGCAGTGAATCAGGATGGGGGACCCTAGCCAAAAACATTCAGTACTTC.

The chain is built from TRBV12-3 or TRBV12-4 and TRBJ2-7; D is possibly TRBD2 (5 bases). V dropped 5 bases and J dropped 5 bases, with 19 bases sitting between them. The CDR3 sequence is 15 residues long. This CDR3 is CASSHTRGPYNEQYF. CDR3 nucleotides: TGTGCCAGCAGTCACACCCGCGGGCCCTACAACGAGCAGTACTTC.

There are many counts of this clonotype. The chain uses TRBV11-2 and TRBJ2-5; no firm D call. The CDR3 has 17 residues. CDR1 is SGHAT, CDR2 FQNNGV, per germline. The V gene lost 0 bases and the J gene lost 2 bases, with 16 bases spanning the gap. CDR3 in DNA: TGTGCCAGCAGCTTAGATCGTTCCACTCGGCGACAAGAGACCCAGTACTTC. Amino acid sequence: CASSLDRSTRRQETQYF.

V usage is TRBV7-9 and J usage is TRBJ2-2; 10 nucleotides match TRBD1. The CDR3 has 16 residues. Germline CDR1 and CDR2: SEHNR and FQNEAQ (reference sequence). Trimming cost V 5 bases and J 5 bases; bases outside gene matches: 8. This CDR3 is CASSGRDRGQTGELFF. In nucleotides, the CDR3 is TGTGCCAGCAGCGGCAGGGACAGGGGCCAGACCGGGGAGCTGTTTTTT. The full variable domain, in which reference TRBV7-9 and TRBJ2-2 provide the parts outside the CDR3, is DTGVSQNPRHKITKRGQNVTFRCDPISEHNRLYWYRQTLGQGPEFLTYFQNEAQLEKSRLLSDRFSAERPKGSFSTLEIQRTEQGDSAMYLCASSGRDRGQTGELFFGEGSRLTVL.

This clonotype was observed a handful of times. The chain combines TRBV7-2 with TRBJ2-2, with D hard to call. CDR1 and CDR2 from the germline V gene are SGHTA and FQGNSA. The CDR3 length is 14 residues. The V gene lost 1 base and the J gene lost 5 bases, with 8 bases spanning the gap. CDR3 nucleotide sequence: TGTGCCAGCAGCTTAGTTCCCCAAACCGGGGAGCTGTTTTTT. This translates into CASSLVPQTGELFF.

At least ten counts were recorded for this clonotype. The CDR3 sequence is CASSPRHSYEQYF. The CDR3 DNA is TGTGCCAGCAGCCCCAGACACAGCTACGAGCAGTACTTC. The V gene is TRBV7-9, the J gene TRBJ2-7; D is undetermined. From germline, CDR1 is SEHNR and CDR2 FQNEAQ (reference sequence). Trimming removed 5 bases at V and 3 bases at J, with 11 bases between. The CDR3 runs to 13 residues.